This TCR beta chain was sequenced in a study of cytomegalovirus exposure and HLA in healthy donors. Regarding the study as a whole: It was 164 TCR beta chains that were listed as cytomegalovirus-associated.

Trimming took 7 bases from V and 4 from J, leaving 10 bases between them. CDR3 length: 13 residues. Germline assignment: CDR1 SNHLY and CDR2 FYNNEI. The PCR was carried out with 60 Vbeta primers and 13 Jbeta primers. Sequencing used immunoSEQ multiplex PCR; TCRdb keeps in-frame clones, though not all of them. Of about 130,000 clones listed, approximately 80% were seen once; the top ten hold about 4%. This clone was counted a few times. The antigen remains undetermined. What was sequenced was PBMCs. This chain uses TRBV2 with TRBJ2-2; the D is unclear. This clonotype was sampled from a woman between 40 and 50 years old in good health and CMV-seronegative. The CDR3 sequence is CASNGGFTGELFF. Here the CDR3 DNA reads TGTGCCAGCAATGGTGGCTTCACCGGGGAGCTGTTTTTT. Full variable domain (remainder filled in from reference TRBV2 and TRBJ2-2): EPEVTQTPSHQVTQMGQEVILRCVPISNHLYFYWYRQILGQKVEFLVSFYNNEISEKSEIFDDQFSVERPDGSNFTLKIRSTKLEDSAMYFCASNGGFTGELFFGEGSRLTVL.